The T cell receptor beta chain described here comes from a study of blood T cell repertoires in COVID-19. Study-level background: Samples of COVID-19 (acute and convalescent) were obtained from the United States, Italy and Spain.

As processed by the authors: Estimates of nucleated cell counts were drawn from the amplification of reference gene primers. Assay: immunoSEQ multiplex PCR; the TCRdb copy retains only in-frame clones and omits some. D and trimming were read from the DNA, whereas the V and J calls and clone size are those reported in that table. The data show approximately 170,000 clones, roughly 80% seen once. V was pared by 5 bases and J by 8 bases, with 6 bases of the junction left unmatched. CDR1 is MNHEY and CDR2 is SMNVEV in the germline V gene (reference sequence). The CDR3 length is 13 residues. This chain joins TRBV27 and TRBJ1-1; 9 nucleotides agree with TRBD1. This TCR was sampled from a woman aged 50 to 65 with acute or convalescent COVID-19. The sample comprised peripheral blood. The CDR3 sequence: CASSRATGGEAFF. The CDR3 nucleotides read TGTGCCAGCAGTCGAGCGACAGGGGGAGAAGCTTTCTTT.